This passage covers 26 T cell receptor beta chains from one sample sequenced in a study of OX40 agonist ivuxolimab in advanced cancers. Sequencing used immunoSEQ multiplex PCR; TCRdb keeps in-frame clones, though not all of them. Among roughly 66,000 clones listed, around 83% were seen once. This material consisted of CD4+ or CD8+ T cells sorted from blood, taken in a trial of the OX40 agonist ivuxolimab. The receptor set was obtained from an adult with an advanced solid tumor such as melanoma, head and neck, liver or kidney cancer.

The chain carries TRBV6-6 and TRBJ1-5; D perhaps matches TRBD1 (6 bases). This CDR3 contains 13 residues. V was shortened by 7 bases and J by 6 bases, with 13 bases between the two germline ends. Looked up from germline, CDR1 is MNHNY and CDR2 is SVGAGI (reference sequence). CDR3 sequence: CASNNRAGQPQHF. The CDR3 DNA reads TGTGCCAGCAACAACAGGGCGGGTCAGCCCCAGCATTTT.

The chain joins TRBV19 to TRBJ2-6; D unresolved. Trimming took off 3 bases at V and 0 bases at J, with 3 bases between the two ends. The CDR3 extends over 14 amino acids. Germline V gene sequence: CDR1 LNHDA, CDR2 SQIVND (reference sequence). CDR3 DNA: TGTGCCAGTAGTATCCCCTCTGGGGCCAACGTCCTGACTTTC. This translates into CASSIPSGANVLTF.

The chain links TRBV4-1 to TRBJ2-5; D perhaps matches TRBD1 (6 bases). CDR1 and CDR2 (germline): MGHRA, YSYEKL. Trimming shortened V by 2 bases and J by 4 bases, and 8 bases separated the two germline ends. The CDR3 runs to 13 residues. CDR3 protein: CASSQLRGETQYF. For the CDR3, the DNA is TGCGCCAGCAGCCAACTCAGGGGAGAGACCCAGTACTTC.

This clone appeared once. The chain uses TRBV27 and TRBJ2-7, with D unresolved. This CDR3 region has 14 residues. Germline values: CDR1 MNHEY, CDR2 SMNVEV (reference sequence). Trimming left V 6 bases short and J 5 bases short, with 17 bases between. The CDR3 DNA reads TGTGCCAGCAGAGTAAGCCTCTCTAACCACGAGCAGTACTTC. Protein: CASRVSLSNHEQYF.

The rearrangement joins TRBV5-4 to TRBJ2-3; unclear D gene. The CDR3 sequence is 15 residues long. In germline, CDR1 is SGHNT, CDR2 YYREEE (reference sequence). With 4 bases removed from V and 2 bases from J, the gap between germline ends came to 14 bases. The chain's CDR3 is CASSLGSTTTDTQYF. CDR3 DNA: TGTGCCAGCAGCCTGGGATCGACAACCACAGATACGCAGTATTTT.

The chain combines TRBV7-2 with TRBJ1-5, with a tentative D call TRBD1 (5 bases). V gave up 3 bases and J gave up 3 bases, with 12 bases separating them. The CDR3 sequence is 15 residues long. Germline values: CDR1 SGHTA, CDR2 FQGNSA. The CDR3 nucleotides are TGTGCCAGCAGCTTGGTCGGGGGAAACAATCAGCCCCAGCATTTT. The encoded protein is CASSLVGGNNQPQHF. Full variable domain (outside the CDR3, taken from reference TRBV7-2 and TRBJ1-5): GAGVSQSPSNKVTEKGKDVELRCDPISGHTALYWYRQSLGQGLEFLIYFQGNSAPDKSGLPSDRFSAERTGGSVSTLTIQRTQQEDSAVYLCASSLVGGNNQPQHFGDGTRLSIL.

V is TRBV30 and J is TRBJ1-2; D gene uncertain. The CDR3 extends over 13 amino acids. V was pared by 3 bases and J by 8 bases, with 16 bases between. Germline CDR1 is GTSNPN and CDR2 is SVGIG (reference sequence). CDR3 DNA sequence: TGTGCCTGGAGAAGATTGGCCGTGAGGGGCTACACCTTC. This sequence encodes CAWRRLAVRGYTF.

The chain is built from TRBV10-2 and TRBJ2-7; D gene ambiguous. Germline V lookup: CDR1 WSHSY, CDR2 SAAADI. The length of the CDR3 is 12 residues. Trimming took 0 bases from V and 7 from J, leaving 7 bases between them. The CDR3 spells CASSESLGEQYF. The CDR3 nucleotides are TGCGCCAGCAGTGAGTCTTTGGGGGAGCAGTACTTC.

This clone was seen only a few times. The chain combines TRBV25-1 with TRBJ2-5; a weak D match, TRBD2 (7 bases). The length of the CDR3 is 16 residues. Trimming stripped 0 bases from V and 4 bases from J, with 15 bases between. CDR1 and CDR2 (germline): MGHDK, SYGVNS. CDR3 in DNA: TGTGCCAGCAGTGAATATATTCGGGGGGCTGGAGAGACCCAGTACTTC. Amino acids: CASSEYIRGAGETQYF.

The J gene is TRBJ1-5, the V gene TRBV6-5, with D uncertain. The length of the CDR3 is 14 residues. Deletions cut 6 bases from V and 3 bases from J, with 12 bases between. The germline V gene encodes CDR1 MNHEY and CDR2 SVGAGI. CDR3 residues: CASRETRNNQPQHF. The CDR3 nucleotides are TGTGCCAGCAGGGAAACAAGGAACAATCAGCCCCAGCATTTT.

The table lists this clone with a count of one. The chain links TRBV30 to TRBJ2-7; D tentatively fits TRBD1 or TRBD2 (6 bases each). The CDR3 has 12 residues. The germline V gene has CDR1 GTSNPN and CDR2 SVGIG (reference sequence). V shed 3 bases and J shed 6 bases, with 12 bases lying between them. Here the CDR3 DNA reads TGTGCCTGGAGCTGGGGGGCCGGCGAGCAGTACTTC. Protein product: CAWSWGAGEQYF.

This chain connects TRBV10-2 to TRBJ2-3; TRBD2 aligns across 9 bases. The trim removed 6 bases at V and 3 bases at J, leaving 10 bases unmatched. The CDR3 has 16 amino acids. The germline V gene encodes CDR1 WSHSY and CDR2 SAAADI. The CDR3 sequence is CASREVAGGLTDTQYF. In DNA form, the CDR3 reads TGCGCCAGCAGAGAAGTGGCGGGAGGGTTGACAGATACGCAGTATTTT.

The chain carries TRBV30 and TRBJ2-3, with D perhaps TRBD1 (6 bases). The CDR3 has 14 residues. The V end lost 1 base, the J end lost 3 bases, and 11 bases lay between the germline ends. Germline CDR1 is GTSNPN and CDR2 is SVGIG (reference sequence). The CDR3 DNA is TGTGCCTGGAGTGGCAGGGGAGTGACAGATACGCAGTATTTT. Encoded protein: CAWSGRGVTDTQYF.

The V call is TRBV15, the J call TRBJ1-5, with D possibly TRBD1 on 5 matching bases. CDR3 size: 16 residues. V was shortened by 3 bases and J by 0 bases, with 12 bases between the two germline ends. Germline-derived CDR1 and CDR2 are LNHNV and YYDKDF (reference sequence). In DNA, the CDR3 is TGTGCCACCAGCAGGCGGACATCCAATAGCAATCAGCCCCAGCATTTT. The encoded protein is CATSRRTSNSNQPQHF.

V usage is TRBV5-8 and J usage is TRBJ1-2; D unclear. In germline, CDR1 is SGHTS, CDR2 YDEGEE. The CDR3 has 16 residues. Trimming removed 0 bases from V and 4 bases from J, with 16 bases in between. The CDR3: CASSLGARTSIYGYTF. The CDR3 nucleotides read TGTGCCAGCAGCTTGGGGGCACGAACTTCTATCTATGGCTACACCTTC.

CDR3 bases: TGTGCCAGCAGTGACGATCAGCCCCAGCATTTT. Translating gives CASSDDQPQHF. The V call is TRBV2, the J call TRBJ1-5; D is undetermined. The germline V gene has CDR1 SNHLY and CDR2 FYNNEI. V dropped 3 bases and J dropped 5 bases, with 2 bases sitting between them. The CDR3 covers 11 residues.

In DNA, the CDR3 is TGCAGCGTTGTGGTCAGGGAAAATACGCAGTATTTT. Translating it yields CSVVVRENTQYF. The rearrangement uses TRBV29-1 and TRBJ2-3; tentatively, D is TRBD1 (5 bases). The CDR3 contains 12 residues. From germline, CDR1 is SQVTM and CDR2 ANQGSEA. V lost 4 bases, J lost 7 bases, and 12 bases lay in between.

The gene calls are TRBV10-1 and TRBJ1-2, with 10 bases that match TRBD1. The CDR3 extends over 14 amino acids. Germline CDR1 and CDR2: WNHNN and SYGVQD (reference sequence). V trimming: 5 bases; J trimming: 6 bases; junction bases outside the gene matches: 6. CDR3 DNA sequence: TGCGCCAGCAGTCGGACAGGGGGTCTGGATGGCTACACCTTC. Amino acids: CASSRTGGLDGYTF.

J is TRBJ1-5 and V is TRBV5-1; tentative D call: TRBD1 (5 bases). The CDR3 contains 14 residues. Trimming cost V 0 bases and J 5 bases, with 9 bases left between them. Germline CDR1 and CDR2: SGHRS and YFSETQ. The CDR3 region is CASSLGQRDQPQHF. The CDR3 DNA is TGCGCCAGCAGCTTGGGACAGAGGGATCAGCCCCAGCATTTT.

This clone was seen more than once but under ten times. CDR3 coding DNA: TGCAGCGTGGAGTGGACAGGGAGCCATGGCTACACCTTC. As protein: CSVEWTGSHGYTF. V usage is TRBV29-1 and J usage is TRBJ1-2; 8 bases align to TRBD1. V was pared by 6 bases and J by 6 bases, with 9 bases of the junction left unmatched. The germline V gene encodes CDR1 SQVTM and CDR2 ANQGSEA. This CDR3 has 13 amino acids.

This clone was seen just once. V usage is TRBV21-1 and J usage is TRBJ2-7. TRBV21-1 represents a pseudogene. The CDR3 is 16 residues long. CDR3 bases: TGTGCCAGCAGCAAAACTGCGGCAGGGAGCTCCTACGAGCAGTACTTC. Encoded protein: CASSKTAAGSSYEQYF.

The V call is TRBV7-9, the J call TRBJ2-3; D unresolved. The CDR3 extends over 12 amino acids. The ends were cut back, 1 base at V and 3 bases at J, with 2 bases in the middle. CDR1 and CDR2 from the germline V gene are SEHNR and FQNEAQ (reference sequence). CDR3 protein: CASSLETDTQYF. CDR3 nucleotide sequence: TGTGCCAGCAGCTTAGAGACAGATACGCAGTATTTT.

The CDR3 sequence is CASSFNLGSGVAEAFF. CDR3 coding DNA: TGTGCCAGCAGCTTTAACCTCGGGTCTGGGGTTGCTGAAGCTTTCTTT. The chain is built from TRBV7-3 and TRBJ1-1; D gene ambiguous. The CDR3 contains 16 residues. Trimming took 3 bases from V and 6 from J, leaving 20 bases between them. Germline V gene lookup returns CDR1 SGHTA and CDR2 FQGTGA. Full variable domain (missing parts from reference TRBV7-3 and TRBJ1-1): GAGVSQTPSNKVTEKGKYVELRCDPISGHTALYWYRQSLGQGPEFLIYFQGTGAADDSGLPNDRFFAVRPEGSVSTLKIQRTERGDSAVYLCASSFNLGSGVAEAFFGQGTRLTVV.

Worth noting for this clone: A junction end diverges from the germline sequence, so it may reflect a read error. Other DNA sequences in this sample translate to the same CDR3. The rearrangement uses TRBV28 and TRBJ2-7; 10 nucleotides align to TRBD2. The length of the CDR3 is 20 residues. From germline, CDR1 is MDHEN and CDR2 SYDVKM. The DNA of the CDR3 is TGTGCCAGCCTCGGGACAGATTTAGCGGGAGGCGGTCTGAATCGTTACGAGCAGTATTTC. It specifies CASLGTDLAGGGLNRYEQYF.

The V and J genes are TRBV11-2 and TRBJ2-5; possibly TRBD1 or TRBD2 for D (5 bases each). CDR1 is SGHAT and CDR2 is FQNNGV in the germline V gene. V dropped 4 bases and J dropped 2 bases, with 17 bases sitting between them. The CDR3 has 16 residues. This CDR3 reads CASSSTLGTRQETQYF. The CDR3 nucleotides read TGTGCCAGCAGCTCCACGTTGGGGACGCGACAAGAGACCCAGTACTTC.

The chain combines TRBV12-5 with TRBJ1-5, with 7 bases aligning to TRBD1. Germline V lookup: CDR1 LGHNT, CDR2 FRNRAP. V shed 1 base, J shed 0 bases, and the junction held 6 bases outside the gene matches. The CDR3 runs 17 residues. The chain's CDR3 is CASGLATGAYSNQPQHF. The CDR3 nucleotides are TGTGCTAGTGGTTTGGCCACAGGGGCCTATAGCAATCAGCCCCAGCATTTT.